The T cell receptor (beta chain) described here comes from a study of T cells in Graves' hyperthyroidism and ophthalmopathy. TCR beta CDR3 region amplification was performed from RNA transcripts. First-round RT-PCR of the TCR CDR3 relied on the HTBI primer set. One entry per CDR3 protein, called by TCRdb with MiXCR from the multiplex PCR reads. The table lists some 420,000 distinct CDR3 sequences, around 13% of them singletons. The V gene's germline CDR1 is SGHTA and CDR2 FQGNSA. The CDR3 covers 14 residues. Trimming pared 5 bases from V and 4 bases from J, leaving 13 bases between. This clonotype was detected many times.

This chain links TRBV7-2 with TRBJ2-3; possibly TRBD1 or TRBD2 for D (6 bases each). This sequence originates from a woman aged 18-29 years with Graves' hyperthyroidism. Sequencing was performed on blood. CDR3 residues: CASSRRGRPDTQYF. CDR3 DNA: TGTGCCAGCAGCCGAAGGGGGAGGCCAGATACGCAGTATTTT.